This entry lists 27 T cell receptor beta chains sequenced from one sample in a study of shared clonotypes between healthy human individuals (dated by TCRdb to between 2020 and 2021). The library relied on the immunoSEQ multiplex PCR assay. Entries here come from immuneACCESS through TCRdb and include only in-frame sequences with V and J called. Some clones fail to appear in such tables; in the studies checked, an unresolved V gene covers under half of the shortfall, and the cause of the remainder is unknown. This sample comprises around 2.1 million clones, 85% to 95% of them detected only once. The ten largest clones add up to roughly 1.7% of the sample. For the CD8 naive samples, CD45RO-negative cells were positively selected for CCR7, yielding a CD45RA+CCR7+ population from which TemRA cells were excluded. Material: naive CD8+ T cells from PBMCs. The sample's cell subset or site label, decoded: CD45RA+CCR7+. The receptors come from a man younger than 35 in good health. Some clones in this sample may be carry-over from other donors' samples.

J is TRBJ1-5 and V is TRBV6-1, with D tentatively TRBD1 (6 bases). Trimming cost V 4 bases and J 4 bases, with 14 bases left between them. Germline CDR1 is MNHNS and CDR2 is SASEGT. The CDR3 consists of 15 residues. The CDR3 nucleotides are TGTGCCAGCAGTGGGGGGCGGGGGGCTAATCAGCCCCAGCATTTT. Its translation: CASSGGRGANQPQHF.

Notes on this clone: The identical CDR3 is also encoded by other nucleotide sequences in the sample. This chain links TRBV7-9 with TRBJ2-5; D remains ambiguous. The CDR3 extends over 13 amino acids. Germline V lookup: CDR1 SEHNR, CDR2 FQNEAQ (reference sequence). The V end was cut by 1 base, the J end by 3 bases, with 6 bases between. For the CDR3, the DNA is TGTGCCAGCAGCTTAGATGGGGAAGAGACCCAGTACTTC. Its translation is CASSLDGEETQYF.

The chain uses TRBV9 and TRBJ2-5, with no clear D. V was pared by 0 bases and J by 5 bases, with 11 bases between. Germline CDR1 reads SGDLS; CDR2 reads YYNGEE. The CDR3 spans 14 residues. The DNA of the CDR3 is TGTGCCAGCAGCGTAGTTGGAAGCTGGGAGACCCAGTACTTC. Encoded protein: CASSVVGSWETQYF.

This CDR3 is CASSVSGKDTQYF. CDR3 nucleotide sequence: TGTGCCAGCAGCGTAAGCGGTAAAGATACGCAGTATTTT. V usage is TRBV9 and J usage is TRBJ2-3, with D possibly TRBD2 on 5 matching bases. CDR3 size: 13 residues. V was clipped by 1 base and J by 5 bases, with 8 bases between them. From germline, CDR1 is SGDLS and CDR2 YYNGEE.

The CDR3 bases are TGTGCCAGCAGTCGTATGCGGGCCTATCCTAGGTACGAGCAGTACTTC. Translated: CASSRMRAYPRYEQYF. The chain is built from TRBV28 and TRBJ2-7; perhaps TRBD2 as D (5 bases). Germline CDR1 and CDR2: MDHEN and SYDVKM. This CDR3 is 16 amino acids long. The V and J ends lost 5 bases and 4 bases respectively, with 21 bases between them.

The V and J genes are TRBV20-1 and TRBJ2-3; D is ambiguous. Germline lookup yields CDR1 DFQATT and CDR2 SNEGSKA (reference sequence). V dropped 3 bases and J dropped 4 bases, with 5 bases sitting between them. CDR3 length equals 11 residues. CDR3 nucleotides: TGCAGTGCTAGGGTCGCAGATACGCAGTATTTT. This translates into CSARVADTQYF.

A word on this clone: Other DNA sequences in the sample encode the same CDR3. The CDR3 DNA follows: TGTGCCAGCAGCCTCCGGGCTAGCACAGATACGCAGTATTTT. It is translated as CASSLRASTDTQYF. The V call is TRBV27, the J call TRBJ2-3; D not resolved. V was clipped by 6 bases and J by 0 bases, with 10 bases between them. Germline V CDR1 and CDR2: MNHEY, SMNVEV (reference sequence). The CDR3 length is 14 residues.

This rearrangement joins TRBV28 to TRBJ2-7; tentatively, D is TRBD2 (6 bases). CDR3 length: 19 amino acids. Germline V gene data show CDR1 as MDHEN and CDR2 as SYDVKM. The germline V and J ends were trimmed by 5 bases and 4 bases, with 30 bases remaining between them. The CDR3 DNA follows: TGTGCCAGCAGTCCACCCCCCGAAGGGGTCCGGGGTGGGACTTACGAGCAGTACTTC. Translation: CASSPPPEGVRGGTYEQYF.

The chain links TRBV7-8 to TRBJ1-5, with 7 bases lining up with TRBD1. V lost 0 bases, J lost 0 bases, and 5 bases stayed unmatched. The CDR3 is made up of 17 amino acids. The germline V gene encodes CDR1 SGHVS and CDR2 FQNEAQ. The CDR3 DNA sequence: TGTGCCAGCAGCTTAGCGGGGGGACAGAATAGCAATCAGCCCCAGCATTTT. Its translation is CASSLAGGQNSNQPQHF.

The CDR3 nucleotides are TGTGCCAGCAGTGACAGGGTTTGGGCCACTGAAGCTTTCTTT. Residues: CASSDRVWATEAFF. The chain is built from TRBV27 and TRBJ1-1; 7 bases match TRBD1. Germline CDR1 is MNHEY and CDR2 is SMNVEV (reference sequence). V trimming: 5 bases; J trimming: 4 bases; junction bases outside the gene matches: 7. The length of the CDR3 is 14 residues.

The chain combines TRBV9 with TRBJ2-1; D is unclear. Trimming cost V 0 bases and J 7 bases, with 14 bases left between them. This CDR3 contains 15 residues. The germline gives CDR1 SGDLS, CDR2 YYNGEE. DNA for the CDR3: TGTGCCAGCAGCGTAGATCGGGCCCCCTTGAATGAGCAGTTCTTC. This encodes CASSVDRAPLNEQFF. The variable domain in full, with the rest retrieved from reference TRBV9 and TRBJ2-1, is DSGVTQTPKHLITATGQRVTLRCSPRSGDLSVYWYQQSLDQGLQFLIQYYNGEERAKGNILERFSAQQFPDLHSELNLSSLELGDSALYFCASSVDRAPLNEQFFGPGTRLTVL.

This clone has more than one count but fewer than ten. The chain has TRBV6-5 and TRBJ1-1; unclear D gene. CDR1 MNHEY and CDR2 SVGAGI come from the germline V gene. V lost 5 bases and J lost 0, with 13 bases in between. The CDR3 has 15 amino acids. CDR3 protein: CASSGAWGMNTEAFF. CDR3 sequence (DNA): TGTGCCAGCAGTGGTGCTTGGGGAATGAACACTGAAGCTTTCTTT.

The V gene is TRBV5-1, the J gene TRBJ1-4, with 12 bases that match TRBD1. The junction had 13 bases not matched to a gene; V was cut back by 0 bases and J by 7 bases. This CDR3 has 19 residues. Germline V gives CDR1 SGHRS, CDR2 YFSETQ. The CDR3 DNA is TGCGCCAGCAGCTTGGAAGGTTGCGGGACAGGGGGCGCGGGTGAAAAACTGTTTTTT. Translation gives CASSLEGCGTGGAGEKLFF.

To note about this clone: At one of its ends the junction is not consistent with the germline gene, which may arise from a read error. The chain recombines TRBV2 with TRBJ2-3; a possible D gene is TRBD1 (6 bases). Looked up from germline, CDR1 is SNHLY and CDR2 is FYNNEI. The CDR3 contains 8 residues. CDR3 nucleotides: TGTGCCAGCCAAGGACAGTTTTTT. It codes for CASQGQFF.

This clone is a singleton in its sample. CDR3 loop: CASRSTGSTYEQYF. In DNA form, the CDR3 reads TGTGCCAGCCGGTCCACAGGTAGTACCTACGAGCAGTACTTC. J is TRBJ2-7 and V is TRBV28; D perhaps matches TRBD1 (5 bases). The CDR3 covers 14 residues. The germline V gene has CDR1 MDHEN and CDR2 SYDVKM. Trimming removed 8 bases from V and 2 bases from J, with 16 bases in between.

The chain carries TRBV9 and TRBJ2-3; 8 bases map to TRBD2. This CDR3 comprises 16 residues. The germline CDR1 and CDR2 sequences are SGDLS and YYNGEE. Trimming cost V 4 bases and J 6 bases; bases outside gene matches: 13. The CDR3 DNA reads as TGTGCCAGCAGCTCCTTAGCGGGGCTCTCGCCGGATACGCAGTATTTT. As protein: CASSSLAGLSPDTQYF.

The rearrangement uses TRBV19 and TRBJ1-5, with D perhaps TRBD1 (5 bases). In germline, CDR1 is LNHDA, CDR2 SQIVND (reference sequence). This CDR3 contains 15 residues. Trimming took 3 bases from V and 2 from J, leaving 11 bases between them. CDR3 nucleotide sequence: TGTGCCAGTAGTATTCCCAGGGTCGGCAATCAGCCCCAGCATTTT. This gives the protein CASSIPRVGNQPQHF.

A note on this clone: The sample contains more than one DNA sequence encoding this CDR3. The chain carries TRBV19 and TRBJ2-1; D perhaps matches TRBD1 (5 bases). V was clipped by 4 bases and J by 0 bases, with 10 bases between them. Germline CDR1 is LNHDA and CDR2 is SQIVND (reference sequence). CDR3 length: 15 residues. The CDR3 region has the DNA TGTGCCAGTAGTAGGGGCGGCAGCTCCTACAATGAGCAGTTCTTC. Translated: CASSRGGSSYNEQFF.

The chain employs TRBV14 and TRBJ1-1; a possible D gene is TRBD1 (6 bases). The CDR3 runs 15 residues. Germline CDR1 reads SGHDN; CDR2 reads FVKESK. V was pared by 1 base and J by 3 bases, with 12 bases between. DNA for the CDR3: TGTGCCAGCAGCCAAGTAGGGGGGGCGGACACTGAAGCTTTCTTT. Translated: CASSQVGGADTEAFF.

The chain employs TRBV27 and TRBJ2-1, with 11 bases matching TRBD2. CDR3 length: 17 amino acids. Germline loops: CDR1 MNHEY, CDR2 SMNVEV (reference sequence). Unmatched junction bases numbered 8, after V lost 5 bases and J lost 2 bases. The CDR3 coding sequence is TGTGCCAGCAGTCTTCCCCTGACTAGCGGGGCCTACAATGAGCAGTTCTTC. Its protein is CASSLPLTSGAYNEQFF.

The chain couples TRBV9 to TRBJ2-7, with a possible D match to TRBD2 (6 bases). The CDR3 loop spans 17 amino acids. Germline values: CDR1 SGDLS, CDR2 YYNGEE. The V end was cut by 0 bases, the J end by 3 bases, with 19 bases between. CDR3 region: CASSVAPTGTGLYEQYF. CDR3 nucleotides: TGTGCCAGCAGCGTAGCCCCGACCGGGACGGGACTCTACGAGCAGTACTTC. Full variable domain (remainder filled in from reference TRBV9 and TRBJ2-7): DSGVTQTPKHLITATGQRVTLRCSPRSGDLSVYWYQQSLDQGLQFLIQYYNGEERAKGNILERFSAQQFPDLHSELNLSSLELGDSALYFCASSVAPTGTGLYEQYFGPGTRLTVT.

V gene TRBV4-3 combines with J gene TRBJ2-1; D call uncertain. This CDR3 contains 18 residues. V gave up 4 bases and J gave up 0 bases, with 19 bases separating them. The germline V gene encodes CDR1 LGHNA and CDR2 YSLEER. This chain's CDR3 is CASSLRDEAPSSYNEQFF. CDR3 nucleotides: TGCGCCAGCAGCCTCCGAGACGAAGCCCCGAGCTCCTACAATGAGCAGTTCTTC.

The V gene is TRBV30, the J gene TRBJ1-1; 10 positions agree with TRBD1. From germline, CDR1 is GTSNPN and CDR2 SVGIG (reference sequence). This CDR3 region has 16 residues. Trimming cost V 4 bases and J 7 bases; bases outside gene matches: 15. The chain's CDR3 is CAWKPPTDRGRIEAFF. CDR3 DNA sequence: TGTGCCTGGAAACCACCGACCGACAGGGGGCGCATTGAAGCTTTCTTT.

Written as DNA, the CDR3 is TGTGCCAGCAGTTACCCGACAGCGCTCCACGAGCAGTACTTC. Amino acid sequence: CASSYPTALHEQYF. The V and J genes are TRBV6-9 and TRBJ2-7; a possible D gene is TRBD1 (5 bases). This CDR3 is built from 14 residues. Germline lookup yields CDR1 MNHGY and CDR2 SVAAGI. Trimming left V 3 bases short and J 5 bases short, with 14 bases between.

This clone was seen just once. The genes are TRBV27 and TRBJ2-2; no reliable D call. CDR3 length: 15 amino acids. CDR1 is MNHEY, CDR2 SMNVEV, per germline (reference sequence). V lost 0 bases and J lost 4, with 9 bases in between. The DNA of the CDR3 is TGTGCCAGCAGTTTATCGACGAGAGGCACCGGGGAGCTGTTTTTT. Translating gives CASSLSTRGTGELFF.

A remark on this clone: In the same sample, other DNA sequences code for this CDR3. This sequence joins TRBV9 and TRBJ2-5; D possibly corresponds to TRBD2 (6 bases). The CDR3 sequence is 13 residues long. Germline values: CDR1 SGDLS, CDR2 YYNGEE. Deletions cut 2 bases from V and 5 bases from J, with 10 bases between. CDR3 region: CASSVDGGETQYF. CDR3 nucleotide sequence: TGTGCCAGCAGCGTTGATGGGGGGGAGACCCAGTACTTC.

This clone was seen just once. Other DNA sequences from this sample encode an identical CDR3 as well. This rearrangement joins TRBV5-4 to TRBJ2-7, with TRBD2 matching 14 bases. Germline V lookup: CDR1 SGHNT, CDR2 YYREEE (reference sequence). The CDR3 spans 15 residues. Losses at the gene ends were 3 bases for V and 3 bases for J; bases not matched to a gene: 2. For the CDR3, the DNA is TGTGCCAGCAGCTCAGGACTAGCGGGAGGCTACGAGCAGTACTTC. It yields the protein CASSSGLAGGYEQYF.